Sequencing of this T cell receptor (beta chain) was carried out in a study of cytomegalovirus exposure and HLA in healthy donors. Findings and caveats of the study: A list of 150 to 200 TCR beta chains associated with cytomegalovirus was given. Cytomegalovirus status was reportedly diagnosed by the classifier with high specificity and sensitivity. Rarity marked most TCR sequences, yet some public TCRs occurred in many donors.

As to this clone: Its cognate antigen is unknown.

Repertoires were generated with immunoSEQ multiplex PCR, while TCRdb's copy carries only in-frame clones and drops some. The sample consists of around 300,000 clones, approximately 86% of them appearing once. Germline values: CDR1 KGHSH, CDR2 LQKENI. V lost 6 bases to trimming and J lost 4 bases, with 13 bases between them. This CDR3 spans 13 amino acids. This sequence joins TRBV18 and TRBJ2-7, with D possibly matching TRBD1 (5 bases). This clonotype was sampled from a man aged 30 to 39 in good health and CMV-seronegative. Sequenced input: PBMCs. CDR3 nucleotide sequence: TGTGCCAGCTCTCTCTATGACAGTTACGAGCAGTACTTC. Translating gives CASSLYDSYEQYF.